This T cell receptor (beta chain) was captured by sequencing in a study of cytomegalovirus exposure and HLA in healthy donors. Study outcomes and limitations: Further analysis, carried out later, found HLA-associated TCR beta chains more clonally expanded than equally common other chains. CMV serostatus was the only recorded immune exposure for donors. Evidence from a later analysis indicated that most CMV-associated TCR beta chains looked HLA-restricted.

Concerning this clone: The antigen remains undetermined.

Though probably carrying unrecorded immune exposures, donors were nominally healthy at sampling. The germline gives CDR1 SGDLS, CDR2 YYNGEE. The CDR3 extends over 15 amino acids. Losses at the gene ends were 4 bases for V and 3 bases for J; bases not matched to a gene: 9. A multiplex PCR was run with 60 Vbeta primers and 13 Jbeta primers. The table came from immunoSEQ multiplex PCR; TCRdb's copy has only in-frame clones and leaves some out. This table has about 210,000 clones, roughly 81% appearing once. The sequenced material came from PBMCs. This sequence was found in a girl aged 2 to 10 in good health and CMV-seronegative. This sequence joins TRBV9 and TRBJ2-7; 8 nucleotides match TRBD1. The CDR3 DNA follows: TGTGCCAGCAGCCCGGGACAGGCTCTCCACTACGAGCAGTACTTC. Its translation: CASSPGQALHYEQYF.